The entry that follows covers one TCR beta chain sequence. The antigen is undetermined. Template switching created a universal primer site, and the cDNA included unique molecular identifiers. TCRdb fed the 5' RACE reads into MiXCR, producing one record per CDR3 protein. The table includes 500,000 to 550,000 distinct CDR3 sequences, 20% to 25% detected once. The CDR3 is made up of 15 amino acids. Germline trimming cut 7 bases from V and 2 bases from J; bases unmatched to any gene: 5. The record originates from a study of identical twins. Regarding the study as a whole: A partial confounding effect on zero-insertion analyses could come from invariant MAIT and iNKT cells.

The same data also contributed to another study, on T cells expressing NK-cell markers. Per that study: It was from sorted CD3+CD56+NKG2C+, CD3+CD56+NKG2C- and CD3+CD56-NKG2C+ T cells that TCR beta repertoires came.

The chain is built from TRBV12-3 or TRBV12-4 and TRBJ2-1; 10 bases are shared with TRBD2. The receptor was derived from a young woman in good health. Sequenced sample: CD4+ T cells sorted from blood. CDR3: CASNQRGGAYNEQFF. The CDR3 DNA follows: TGTGCCAGCAACCAGCGGGGGGGCGCCTACAATGAGCAGTTCTTC.